The 23 T cell receptor beta chains presented below share a single source sample, sequenced in a study of immunodeficiency. Repertoires were generated with immunoSEQ multiplex PCR, while TCRdb's copy carries only in-frame clones and drops some. The sample holds about 1,100 clones, over 90% seen once. The sequenced material came from CD8+ T cells from blood. Receptor source: a female donor.

The V call is TRBV9, the J call TRBJ2-5, with a weak D call TRBD2 (5 bases). This CDR3 has 15 residues. The germline CDR1 and CDR2 sequences are SGDLS and YYNGEE. V shed 2 bases and J shed 4 bases, with 15 bases lying between them. In DNA form, the CDR3 reads TGTGCCAGCAGCGTTGGACCTTCCGGAGGAGAGACCCAGTACTTC. The encoded protein is CASSVGPSGGETQYF.

The J gene is TRBJ1-1, the V gene TRBV7-6, with D hard to call. Germline values: CDR1 SGHVS, CDR2 FNYEAQ. V lost 5 bases, J lost 0 bases, and 10 bases lay in between. The CDR3 is 14 amino acids. DNA for the CDR3: TGTGCCAGCAGCCCGGACGTCTTGAACACTGAAGCTTTCTTT. Translation gives CASSPDVLNTEAFF.

The V call is TRBV24-1, the J call TRBJ1-1; D is perhaps TRBD1 (5 bases). V lost 10 bases to trimming and J lost 1 base, with 15 bases between them. The CDR3 sequence is 14 residues long. The germline CDR1 and CDR2 sequences are KGHDR and SFDVKD. This CDR3 reads CATTSGGENTEAFF. In DNA form, the CDR3 reads TGTGCCACTACCTCGGGGGGGGAGAACACTGAAGCTTTCTTT.

The chain has TRBV5-6 and TRBJ1-2, with TRBD1 identical over 8 bases. Germline V CDR1 and CDR2: SGHDT, YYEEEE. The CDR3 totals 14 residues. J gave up 7 bases and V 4 bases, and 9 bases lay outside the gene matches. CDR3 DNA: TGTGCCAGCAGCCCCGGGACAGGCGTAGTTGGCTACACCTTC. Translation gives CASSPGTGVVGYTF.

The J gene is TRBJ2-7, the V gene TRBV9; D not certain. The CDR3 has 13 residues. Germline V gene lookup returns CDR1 SGDLS and CDR2 YYNGEE. V was shortened by 1 base and J by 7 bases, with 12 bases between the two germline ends. The chain's CDR3 is CASSVLPLREQYF. The CDR3 nucleotides are TGTGCCAGCAGCGTATTGCCCCTGAGGGAGCAGTACTTC.

The rearrangement joins TRBV6-1 to TRBJ1-5, with D possibly being TRBD1 (5 bases). Trimming left V 2 bases short and J 7 bases short, with 12 bases between. From germline, CDR1 is MNHNS and CDR2 SASEGT. The CDR3 runs 14 residues. This CDR3 reads CASSERGNGQPQHF. CDR3 nucleotides: TGTGCCAGCAGTGAAAGGGGAAACGGGCAGCCCCAGCATTTT.

The chain is built from TRBV11-3 and TRBJ1-1, with D possibly TRBD1 on 5 matching bases. Germline CDR1 reads SGHNT; CDR2 reads YENEEA. The CDR3 has 15 amino acids. Trimming stripped 5 bases from V and 1 base from J, with 14 bases between. CDR3 protein: CASSTSDSQNTEAFF. The CDR3 DNA reads as TGTGCCAGCAGCACATCAGACAGCCAGAACACTGAAGCTTTCTTT. Drawing the rest from reference TRBV11-3 and TRBJ1-1, the complete variable domain is EAGVVQSPRYKIIEKKQPVAFWCNPISGHNTLYWYLQNLGQGPELLIRYENEEAVDDSQLPKDRFSAERLKGVDSTLKIQPAELGDSAVYLCASSTSDSQNTEAFFGQGTRLTVV.

This chain uses TRBV5-6 with TRBJ1-1; D ambiguous. The CDR3 contains 12 residues. Trimming shortened V by 3 bases and J by 3 bases, and 6 bases separated the two germline ends. Germline V CDR1 and CDR2: SGHDT, YYEEEE. CDR3 DNA: TGTGCCAGCAGCTATCAAGACACTGAAGCTTTCTTT. Encoded protein: CASSYQDTEAFF.

The chain employs TRBV2 and TRBJ2-2, with D tentatively TRBD1 (6 bases). Germline CDR1 is SNHLY and CDR2 is FYNNEI. The ends were cut back, 9 bases at V and 0 bases at J, with 17 bases in the middle. This CDR3 comprises 16 residues. The DNA for the CDR3 is TGTGCCAGATCGCGTGCAGGGGCATCGAACACCGGGGAGCTGTTTTTT. It translates to CARSRAGASNTGELFF.

CDR3 sequence: CASSFLGPGGLDQPQHF. The DNA of the CDR3 is TGTGCCAGCAGTTTTCTCGGCCCGGGTGGCTTGGATCAGCCCCAGCATTTT. The rearrangement links TRBV27 to TRBJ1-5; D is undetermined. The V end lost 3 bases, the J end lost 5 bases, and 20 bases lay between the germline ends. The CDR3 is 17 amino acids. The V gene's germline CDR1 is MNHEY and CDR2 SMNVEV (reference sequence).

This clone was picked up one time. CDR3 in amino acids: CASSERAAWNTEAFF. CDR3 sequence (DNA): TGTGCCAGCAGCGAACGGGCGGCCTGGAACACTGAAGCTTTCTTT. The rearrangement joins TRBV3-1 (or the pseudogene TRBV3-2) to TRBJ1-1; D remains unclear. Trimming took 5 bases from V and 1 from J, leaving 14 bases between them. The CDR3 covers 15 residues. Germline V gene data show CDR1 as LGHDT and CDR2 as YNNKEL (reference sequence).

CDR3 sequence: CASSEDWGGQGGKHGYTF. DNA for the CDR3: TGTGCCAGCAGTGAGGATTGGGGTGGACAGGGGGGGAAACATGGCTACACCTTC. This chain links TRBV2 with TRBJ1-2; TRBD1 aligns across 10 bases. Germline assignment: CDR1 SNHLY and CDR2 FYNNEI. V lost 3 bases, J lost 6 bases, and 16 bases stayed unmatched. This CDR3 has 18 amino acids. Looking up the rest from reference TRBV2 and TRBJ1-2 gives the full variable domain: EPEVTQTPSHQVTQMGQEVILRCVPISNHLYFYWYRQILGQKVEFLVSFYNNEISEKSEIFDDQFSVERPDGSNFTLKIRSTKLEDSAMYFCASSEDWGGQGGKHGYTFGSGTRLTVV.

This chain connects TRBV11-3 to TRBJ1-1; D not certain. From germline, CDR1 is SGHNT and CDR2 YENEEA. Trimming removed 1 base from V and 6 bases from J, with 3 bases in between. The CDR3 is 11 residues long. The CDR3 sequence: CASSLGAEAFF. The CDR3 DNA follows: TGTGCCAGCAGCTTAGGGGCTGAAGCTTTCTTT.

J is TRBJ1-1 and V is TRBV2; D gene unclear. Trimming left V 10 bases short and J 8 bases short, with 26 bases between. Germline V gives CDR1 SNHLY, CDR2 FYNNEI. The CDR3 contains 15 residues. The CDR3 reads CAIHSGPGEATEAFF. The CDR3 DNA reads TGTGCCATCCATTCGGGCCCGGGAGAGGCCACGGAAGCTTTCTTT.

The chain recombines TRBV29-1 with TRBJ1-1; tentatively, D is TRBD1 (5 bases). The CDR3 is 15 residues long. V shed 7 bases and J shed 4 bases, with 22 bases lying between them. The germline V gene encodes CDR1 SQVTM and CDR2 ANQGSEA. CDR3 nucleotide sequence: TGCAGCGGTCTCCAGGGTCTTGATTTTAGCACTGAAGCTTTCTTT. Translation gives CSGLQGLDFSTEAFF.

V usage is TRBV6-5 and J usage is TRBJ1-3, with TRBD1 as a possible D gene (6 bases). Germline values: CDR1 MNHEY, CDR2 SVGAGI. The CDR3 contains 13 residues. V was clipped by 8 bases and J by 2 bases, with 10 bases between them. CDR3 nucleotides: TGTGCCAGCCAACAGGGTCCTGGAAACACCATATATTTT. It is translated as CASQQGPGNTIYF.

The genes are TRBV7-6 and TRBJ2-3; 10 bases map to TRBD2. Germline CDR1 reads SGHVS; CDR2 reads FNYEAQ. V dropped 1 base and J dropped 2; count of bases not matched to a gene: 6. The CDR3 has 17 amino acids. The CDR3 loop is CASSLEASGGLTDTQYF. CDR3 bases: TGTGCCAGCAGCTTAGAGGCTAGCGGGGGCCTCACAGATACGCAGTATTTT. Full variable domain (rest looked up from reference TRBV7-6 and TRBJ2-3): GAGVSQSPRYKVTKRGQDVALRCDPISGHVSLYWYRQALGQGPEFLTYFNYEAQQDKSGLPNDRFSAERPEGSISTLTIQRTEQRDSAMYRCASSLEASGGLTDTQYFGPGTRLTVL.

V and J are TRBV2 and TRBJ1-6; D is undetermined. CDR1 SNHLY and CDR2 FYNNEI come from the germline V gene. CDR3 length: 15 amino acids. Trimming removed 7 bases at V and 4 bases at J, with 14 bases between. CDR3: CASNYPQVYNSPLHF. The CDR3 DNA is TGTGCCAGCAACTATCCGCAGGTTTATAATTCACCCCTCCACTTT.

The chain links TRBV6-5 to TRBJ1-1; D is ambiguous. The CDR3 has 10 residues. Trimming pared 6 bases from V and 1 base from J, leaving 0 bases between. CDR1 and CDR2 from the germline V gene are MNHEY and SVGAGI. Here the CDR3 reads CASRNTEAFF. CDR3 nucleotide sequence: TGTGCCAGCAGGAACACTGAAGCTTTCTTT.

The chain joins TRBV19 to TRBJ1-4; the match to TRBD1 covers 8 bases. The CDR3 is 13 amino acids. Per germline, CDR1 LNHDA and CDR2 SQIVND (reference sequence). V was clipped by 6 bases and J by 8 bases; unmatched bases: 5. The CDR3, as DNA: TGTGCCAGTAGCGGACAGGGCAGAGAAAAACTGTTTTTT. It yields the protein CASSGQGREKLFF.

CDR3: CASSDSLNTEAFF. CDR3 in DNA: TGCGCCAGCAGTGATTCGCTGAACACTGAAGCTTTCTTT. The rearrangement joins TRBV10-2 to TRBJ1-1; D is undetermined. Per the germline V gene, CDR1 is WSHSY and CDR2 is SAAADI. The CDR3 has 13 amino acids. Trimming stripped 3 bases from V and 0 bases from J, with 5 bases between.

V is TRBV27 and J is TRBJ2-3; 8 bases are a match to TRBD2. The CDR3 sequence is 14 residues long. V was clipped by 5 bases and J by 4 bases; unmatched bases: 5. CDR1 and CDR2 from the germline V gene are MNHEY and SMNVEV (reference sequence). The CDR3 coding sequence is TGTGCCAGCAGTCCTAGACTAGCGCCAGATACGCAGTATTTT. Amino acid sequence: CASSPRLAPDTQYF.

The rearrangement uses TRBV5-5 and TRBJ1-5; 8 positions match TRBD1. Per germline, CDR1 SGHKS and CDR2 YYEKEE (reference sequence). V gave up 4 bases and J gave up 5 bases; unmatched junction bases: 5. CDR3 length equals 14 residues. The CDR3 region is CASSRTTGDQPQHF. The CDR3 DNA is TGTGCCAGCAGCCGTACGACAGGGGATCAGCCCCAGCATTTT.